The rows below give T cell receptor beta chains drawn from one sample of a study of T-cell reconstitution after alpha-beta-depleted transplantation in children. MiXCR, applied by TCRdb to the PCR reads, yields one record per CDR3 protein. The sample consists of some 200,000 distinct CDR3 sequences, roughly 11% of them appearing once. The sample here was PBMCs, taken before TCRalphabeta/CD19-depleted stem cell transplant. The receptors come from a child under three years old with acute myeloid leukemia, due to receive a stem cell transplant. CDR3s leave out the opening cysteine and the closing phenylalanine or tryptophan. Clone sizes are given selectively: once, few, many, or a class where the clone is expanded.

clone_size: many
v_call: TRBV28
cdr3_length: 13
cdr3_aa: ASSFLRLVPDTQY

clone_size: many
v_call: TRBV20-1
cdr3_length: 11
cdr3_aa: SARDSPAQPQH

clone_size: few
v_call: TRBV24-1
cdr3_length: 9
cdr3_aa: ATSDLRELF

clone_size: many
v_call: TRBV5-1
cdr3_length: 15
cdr3_aa: ASSLRWETGSTDTQY

clone_size: few
v_call: TRBV29-1
cdr3_length: 9
cdr3_aa: SVEVNYGYT

clone_size: many
v_call: TRBV3-1
cdr3_length: 16
cdr3_aa: ASSLVPGLARTHNEQF

clone_size: few
v_call: TRBV3-1
cdr3_length: 13
cdr3_aa: ATSQEGDASGGQF

clone_size: many
v_call: TRBV5-1
cdr3_length: 11
cdr3_aa: ASSLGRLGGYT

clone_size: many
v_call: TRBV20-1
cdr3_length: 12
cdr3_aa: SARLTLHTDTQY

clone_size: many
v_call: TRBV12-3/TRBV12-4
cdr3_length: 12
cdr3_aa: ASRGLAASDEQF

clone_size: many
v_call: TRBV7-2
cdr3_length: 12
cdr3_aa: ASSPRLARGELF

clone_size: few
v_call: TRBV20-1
cdr3_length: 10
cdr3_aa: SALGGVLGYT

clone_size: many
v_call: TRBV20-1
cdr3_length: 9
cdr3_aa: SAPRNTEAF

clone_size: -
v_call: TRBV3-1
cdr3_length: 17
cdr3_aa: ACCQDGTSGSLRSNEQF

clone_size: many
v_call: TRBV5-1
cdr3_length: 13
cdr3_aa: ASSSVGGLEQTQY

clone_size: many
v_call: TRBV4-2
cdr3_length: 13
cdr3_aa: ASSLSGTSGYEQY

clone_size: many
v_call: TRBV5-5
cdr3_length: 12
cdr3_aa: ASSGLPNTGELF

clone_size: many
v_call: TRBV12-3/TRBV12-4
cdr3_length: 11
cdr3_aa: ASSYQGSYGYT

clone_size: many
v_call: TRBV29-1
cdr3_length: 13
cdr3_aa: SVERGGGMKNIQY

clone_size: many
v_call: TRBV20-1
cdr3_length: 14
cdr3_aa: SATEGGPGAKNIQY

clone_size: many
v_call: TRBV7-9
cdr3_length: 11
cdr3_aa: ASSLEAAYEQY

clone_size: many
v_call: TRBV28
cdr3_length: 11
cdr3_aa: ASSPRTGLGRF

clone_size: many
v_call: TRBV4-2
cdr3_length: 15
cdr3_aa: ASSRLAGGGVGETQY

clone_size: -
v_call: TRBV18
cdr3_length: 11
cdr3_aa: ASREGSSYEQY

clone_size: many
v_call: TRBV7-3
cdr3_length: 14
cdr3_aa: ASSLTASVNTGELF

clone_size: -
v_call: TRBV19
cdr3_length: 12
cdr3_aa: ASSDRGLRTEAF

clone_size: many
v_call: TRBV7-2
cdr3_length: 11
cdr3_aa: ASSQSSGYEQY

clone_size: many
v_call: TRBV21-1
cdr3_length: 14
cdr3_aa: ASSKLRPSSNYGYT

clone_size: -
v_call: TRBV5-8
cdr3_length: 12
cdr3_aa: VSSHGTPASEAF

clone_size: many
v_call: TRBV7-9
cdr3_length: 13
cdr3_aa: ASSPRSGWSMQAF

clone_size: many
v_call: TRBV13
cdr3_length: 12
cdr3_aa: ASSLRGHSYEQY

clone_size: many
v_call: TRBV18
cdr3_length: 14
cdr3_aa: DSSPRDGLSSYEQY

clone_size: many
v_call: TRBV4-1
cdr3_length: 12
cdr3_aa: ASSHRQGDYGYT